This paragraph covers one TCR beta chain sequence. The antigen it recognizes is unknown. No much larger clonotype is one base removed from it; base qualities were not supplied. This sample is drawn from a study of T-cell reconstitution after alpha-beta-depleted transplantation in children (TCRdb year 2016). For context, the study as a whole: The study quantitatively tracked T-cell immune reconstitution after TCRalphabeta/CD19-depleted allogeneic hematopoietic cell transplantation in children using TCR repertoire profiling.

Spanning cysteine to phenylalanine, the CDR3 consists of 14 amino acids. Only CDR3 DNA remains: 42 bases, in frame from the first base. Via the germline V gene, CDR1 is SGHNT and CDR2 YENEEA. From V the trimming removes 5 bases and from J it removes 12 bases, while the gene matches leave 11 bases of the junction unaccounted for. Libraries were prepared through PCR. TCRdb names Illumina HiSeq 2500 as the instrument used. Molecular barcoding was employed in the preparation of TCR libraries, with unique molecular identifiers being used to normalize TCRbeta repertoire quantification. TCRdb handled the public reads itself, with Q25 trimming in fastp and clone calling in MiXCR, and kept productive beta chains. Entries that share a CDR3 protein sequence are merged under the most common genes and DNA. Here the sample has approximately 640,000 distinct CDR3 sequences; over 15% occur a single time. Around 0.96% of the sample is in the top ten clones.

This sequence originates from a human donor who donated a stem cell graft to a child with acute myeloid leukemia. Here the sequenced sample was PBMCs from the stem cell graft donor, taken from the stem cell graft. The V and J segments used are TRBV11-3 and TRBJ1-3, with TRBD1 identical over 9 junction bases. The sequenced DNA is TGTGCCAGCAGCCTCGGGACAGGGCGCAACCACATATATTTT. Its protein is CASSLGTGRNHIYF.